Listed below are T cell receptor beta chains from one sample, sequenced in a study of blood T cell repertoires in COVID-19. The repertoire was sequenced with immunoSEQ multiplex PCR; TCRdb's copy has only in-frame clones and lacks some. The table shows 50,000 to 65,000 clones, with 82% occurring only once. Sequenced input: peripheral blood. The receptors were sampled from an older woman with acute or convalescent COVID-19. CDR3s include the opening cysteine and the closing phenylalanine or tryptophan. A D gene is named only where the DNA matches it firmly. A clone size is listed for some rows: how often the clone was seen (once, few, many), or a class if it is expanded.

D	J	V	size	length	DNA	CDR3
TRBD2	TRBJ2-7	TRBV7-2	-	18	TGTGCCAGCAGCTTAGCGCCATGGGGGGGAAATGGAAGGTACGAGCAGTACTTC	CASSLAPWGGNGRYEQYF
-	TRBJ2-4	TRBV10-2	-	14	TGCGCCAGCAGTGAGCCTTTAGCCAAAAACATTCAGTACTTC	CASSEPLAKNIQYF
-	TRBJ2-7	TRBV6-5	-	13	TGTGCCAGCAGTCGACAGGGAGGTGACGAGCAGTACTTC	CASSRQGGDEQYF
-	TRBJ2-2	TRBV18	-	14	TGTGCCAGCTCACCCAGACATTCCACCGGGGAGCTGTTTTTT	CASSPRHSTGELFF
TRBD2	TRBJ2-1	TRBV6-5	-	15	TGTGCCAGCTCGCTCTCGGCGGGGGATTACAATGAGCAGTTCTTC	CASSLSAGDYNEQFF
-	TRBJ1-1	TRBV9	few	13	TGTGCCAGCAGCGTAGATCCGGGAACTGAAGCTTTCTTT	CASSVDPGTEAFF
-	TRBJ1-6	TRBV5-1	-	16	TGCCCCAGCAGCATCGGGGGGGGGTCCTATAATTCACCCCTCCACTTT	CPSSIGGGSYNSPLHF
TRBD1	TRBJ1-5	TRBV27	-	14	TGTGCCAGCAGCCTGACAGGGGCGGTCCAGCCCCAGCATTTT	CASSLTGAVQPQHF
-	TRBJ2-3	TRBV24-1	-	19	TGTGCCACCAGTGATTCCCATACCCCGAGACAGGATAGCACAGATACGCAGTATTTT	CATSDSHTPRQDSTDTQYF
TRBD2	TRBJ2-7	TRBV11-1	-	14	TGTGCCAGCACCTCGGGCGGGGGAAGGTACGAGCAGTACTTC	CASTSGGGRYEQYF